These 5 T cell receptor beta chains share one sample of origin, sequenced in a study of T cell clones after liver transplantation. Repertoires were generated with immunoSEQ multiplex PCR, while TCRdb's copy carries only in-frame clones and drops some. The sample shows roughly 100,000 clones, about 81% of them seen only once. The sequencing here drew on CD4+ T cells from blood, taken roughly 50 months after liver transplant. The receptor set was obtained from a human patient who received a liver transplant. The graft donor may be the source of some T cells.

The CDR3 sequence: CASSSRSEKLFF. For the CDR3, the DNA is TGTGCCAGCAGCTCCCGATCCGAAAAACTGTTTTTT. The rearrangement joins TRBV7-9 to TRBJ1-4; D gene uncertain. V lost 4 bases and J 8 bases, leaving 8 bases between the germline ends. CDR3 length: 12 amino acids. Germline V CDR1 and CDR2: SEHNR, FQNEAQ (reference sequence).

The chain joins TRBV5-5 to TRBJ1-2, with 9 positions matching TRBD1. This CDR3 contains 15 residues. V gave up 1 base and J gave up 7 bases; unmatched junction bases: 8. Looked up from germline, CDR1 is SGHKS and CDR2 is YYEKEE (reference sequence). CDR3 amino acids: CASSLLQGAQSGYTF. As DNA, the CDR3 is TGTGCCAGCAGCTTGTTACAGGGGGCGCAGAGTGGCTACACCTTC.

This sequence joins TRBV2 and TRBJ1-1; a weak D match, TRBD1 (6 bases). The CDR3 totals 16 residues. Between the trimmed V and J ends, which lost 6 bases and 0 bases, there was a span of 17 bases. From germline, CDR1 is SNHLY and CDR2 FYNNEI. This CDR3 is CASRFGGAALNTEAFF. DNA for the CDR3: TGTGCCAGCAGGTTTGGGGGGGCCGCCCTGAACACTGAAGCTTTCTTT.

This CDR3 is CASSSAQGVGGDTQYF. Here the CDR3 DNA reads TGTGCCAGCAGCTCCGCACAGGGTGTAGGAGGCGATACGCAGTATTTT. This rearrangement joins TRBV5-4 to TRBJ2-3; weak D call: TRBD1 (6 bases). The CDR3 has 16 amino acids. Germline CDR1 reads SGHNT; CDR2 reads YYREEE (reference sequence). V was trimmed by 3 bases and J by 6 bases, leaving 20 bases between them.

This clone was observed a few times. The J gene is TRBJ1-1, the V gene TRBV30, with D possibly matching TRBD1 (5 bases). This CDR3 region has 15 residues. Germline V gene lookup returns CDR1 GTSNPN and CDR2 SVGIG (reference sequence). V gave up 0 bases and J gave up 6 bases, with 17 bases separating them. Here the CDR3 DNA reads TGTGCCTGGAGTGTACTCGGGGCTGACTTAGCTGAAGCTTTCTTT. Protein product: CAWSVLGADLAEAFF.